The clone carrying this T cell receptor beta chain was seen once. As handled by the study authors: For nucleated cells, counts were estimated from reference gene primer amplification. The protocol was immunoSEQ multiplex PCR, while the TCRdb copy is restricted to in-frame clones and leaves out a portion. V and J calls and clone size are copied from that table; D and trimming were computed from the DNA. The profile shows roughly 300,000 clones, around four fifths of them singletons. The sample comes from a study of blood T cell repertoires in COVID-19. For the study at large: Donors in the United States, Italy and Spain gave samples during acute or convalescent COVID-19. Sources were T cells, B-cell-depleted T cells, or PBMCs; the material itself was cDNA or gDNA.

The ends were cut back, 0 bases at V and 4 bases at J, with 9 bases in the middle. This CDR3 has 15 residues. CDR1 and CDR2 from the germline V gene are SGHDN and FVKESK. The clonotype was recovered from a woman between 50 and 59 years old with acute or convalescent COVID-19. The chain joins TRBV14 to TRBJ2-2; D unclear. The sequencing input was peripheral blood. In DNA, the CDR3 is TGTGCCAGCAGCCAAGATCCCCTCCGCACCGGGGAGCTGTTTTTT. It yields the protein CASSQDPLRTGELFF.